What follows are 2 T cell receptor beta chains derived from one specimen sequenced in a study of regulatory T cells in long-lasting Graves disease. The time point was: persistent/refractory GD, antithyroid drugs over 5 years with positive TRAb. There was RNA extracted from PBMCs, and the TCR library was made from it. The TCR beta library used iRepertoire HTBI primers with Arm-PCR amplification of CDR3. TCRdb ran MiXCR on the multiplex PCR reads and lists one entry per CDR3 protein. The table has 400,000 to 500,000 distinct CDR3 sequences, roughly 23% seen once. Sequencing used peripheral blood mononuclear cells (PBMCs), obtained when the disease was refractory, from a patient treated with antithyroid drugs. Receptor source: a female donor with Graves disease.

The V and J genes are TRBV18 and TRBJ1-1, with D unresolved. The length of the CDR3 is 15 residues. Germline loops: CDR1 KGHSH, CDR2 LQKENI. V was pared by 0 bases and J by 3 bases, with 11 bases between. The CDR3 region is CASSPPVPGDTEAFF. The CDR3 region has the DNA TGTGCCAGCTCACCACCGGTTCCGGGAGACACTGAAGCTTTCTTT.

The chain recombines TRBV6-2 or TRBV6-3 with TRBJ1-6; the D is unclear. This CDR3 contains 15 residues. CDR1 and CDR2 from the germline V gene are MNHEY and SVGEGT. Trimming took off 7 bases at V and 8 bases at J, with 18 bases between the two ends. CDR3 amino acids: CASTARGLSDSPLHF. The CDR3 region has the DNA TGTGCCAGCACCGCCCGGGGTTTAAGTGATTCACCCCTCCACTTT.